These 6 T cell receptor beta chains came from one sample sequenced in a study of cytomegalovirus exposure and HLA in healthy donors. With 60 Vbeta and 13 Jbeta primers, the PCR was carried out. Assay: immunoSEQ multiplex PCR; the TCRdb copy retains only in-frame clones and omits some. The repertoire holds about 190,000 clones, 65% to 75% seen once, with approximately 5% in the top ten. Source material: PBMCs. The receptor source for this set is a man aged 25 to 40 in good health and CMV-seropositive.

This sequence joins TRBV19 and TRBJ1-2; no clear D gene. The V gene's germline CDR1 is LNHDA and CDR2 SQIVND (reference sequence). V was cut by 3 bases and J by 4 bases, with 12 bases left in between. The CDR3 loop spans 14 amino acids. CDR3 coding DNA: TGTGCCAGTAGTATGGTTCCGGTCTTCTATGGCTACACCTTC. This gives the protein CASSMVPVFYGYTF.

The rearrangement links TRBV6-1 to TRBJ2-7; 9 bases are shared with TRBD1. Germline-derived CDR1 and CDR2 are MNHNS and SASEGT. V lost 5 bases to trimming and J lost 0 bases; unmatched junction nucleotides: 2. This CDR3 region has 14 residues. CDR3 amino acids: CASSWGQGSYEQYF. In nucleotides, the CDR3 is TGTGCCAGCAGTTGGGGACAGGGCTCCTACGAGCAGTACTTC.

CDR3 protein: CASSLGGEPNYGYTF. The CDR3 DNA is TGTGCCAGCAGCTTAGGCGGAGAACCCAACTATGGCTACACCTTC. The chain combines TRBV7-2 with TRBJ1-2, with D uncertain. The V end was cut by 1 base, the J end by 2 bases, with 11 bases between. Germline V gene data show CDR1 as SGHTA and CDR2 as FQGNSA. The CDR3 runs to 15 residues.

CDR3 nucleotide sequence: TGTGCCAGCCTCGGGGAGGGCTCTGGGGCCAACGTCCTGACTTTC. It specifies CASLGEGSGANVLTF. The V and J genes are TRBV28 and TRBJ2-6; 7 nucleotides align to TRBD2. V was clipped by 8 bases and J by 0 bases; unmatched bases: 4. This CDR3 has 15 residues. In germline, CDR1 is MDHEN, CDR2 SYDVKM. Combining the CDR3 with reference TRBV28 and TRBJ2-6 gives the whole variable domain DVKVTQSSRYLVKRTGEKVFLECVQDMDHENMFWYRQDPGLGLRLIYFSYDVKMKEKGDIPEGYSVSREKKERFSLILESASTNQTSMYLCASLGEGSGANVLTFGAGSRLTVL.

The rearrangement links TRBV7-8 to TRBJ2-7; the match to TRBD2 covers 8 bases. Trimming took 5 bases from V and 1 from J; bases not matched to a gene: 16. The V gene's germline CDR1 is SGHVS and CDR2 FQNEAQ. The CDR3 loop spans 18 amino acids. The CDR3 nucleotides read TGTGCCAGCAGCCGTAATCCCTCAACTAGCGGAACTTCCTACGAGCAGTACTTC. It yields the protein CASSRNPSTSGTSYEQYF.

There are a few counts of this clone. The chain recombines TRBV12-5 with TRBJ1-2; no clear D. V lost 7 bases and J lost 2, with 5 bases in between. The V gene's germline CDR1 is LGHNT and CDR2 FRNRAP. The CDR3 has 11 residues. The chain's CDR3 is CASAQNYGYTF. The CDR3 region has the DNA TGTGCTAGTGCCCAGAACTATGGCTACACCTTC. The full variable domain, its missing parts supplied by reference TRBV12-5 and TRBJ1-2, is DARVTQTPRHKVTEMGQEVTMRCQPILGHNTVFWYRQTMMQGLELLAYFRNRAPLDDSGMPKDRFSAEMPDATLATLKIQPSEPRDSAVYFCASAQNYGYTFGSGTRLTVV.